The clone carrying this T cell receptor (beta chain) was counted many times. The antigen is undetermined. V shed 8 bases and J shed 7 bases, with 9 bases lying between them. The CDR3 is 11 residues long. This record comes from a study of metastatic and nonmetastatic thyroid tumors. Study overall: Repertoires of blood and of tissue (tumor or nodule) from malignant and benign thyroid patients were compared. Notes on the study in general: Malignant tumors reportedly showed significantly higher TCR beta diversity than benign nodules in both blood and tumor.

Original methodology: Built for papillary thyroid cancer, a distant-metastasis classifier drew on CDR3 differences across clinicopathological groups. With MiXCR, TCRdb called clones anew from the PCR reads. TCRdb assigned the V and J calls; the authors' analysis was not used. In the table there are over 45,000 clones, roughly a fifth of which are singletons. Patients had received no treatment of any kind before thyroid surgery. Sequencing was performed on blood. The V call is TRBV12-3 or TRBV12-4, the J call TRBJ2-1; a weak D match, TRBD2 (6 bases). This TCR was recovered from a male donor with papillary thyroid cancer or a benign thyroid nodule (not recorded which). Some clones in this sample may be carry-over from other donors' samples. Here the CDR3 DNA reads TGTGCCAGCCGTCGGGGGAATGAGCAGTTCTTC. Translation gives CASRRGNEQFF.